The 30 T cell receptor beta chains below were found in one sample sequenced in a study of blood T cell repertoires in COVID-19. Produced via immunoSEQ multiplex PCR; TCRdb's table is partial and in-frame only. The sample has some 250,000 clones; approximately 86% are singletons. Specimen: peripheral blood. The receptors here all came from a human donor in a cohort sampled during active COVID-19.

The rearrangement links TRBV30 to TRBJ1-2, with 7 bases fitting TRBD1. Per germline, CDR1 GTSNPN and CDR2 SVGIG (reference sequence). V shed 0 bases, J shed 8 bases, and the junction held 9 bases outside the gene matches. The CDR3 has 14 amino acids. The CDR3 spells CAWSVAQGVVGYTF. The CDR3 DNA is TGTGCCTGGAGTGTTGCCCAGGGGGTTGTAGGCTACACCTTC.

This chain connects TRBV7-9 to TRBJ2-7; D ambiguous. Germline lookup yields CDR1 SEHNR and CDR2 FQNEAQ (reference sequence). Trimming left V 4 bases short and J 5 bases short, with 9 bases between. The CDR3 length is 12 residues. The CDR3 DNA reads TGTGCCAGCAGCTCCGGTTCCAACGAGCAGTACTTC. Protein sequence: CASSSGSNEQYF.

This chain joins TRBV7-2 and TRBJ1-2; no clear D gene. From germline, CDR1 is SGHTA and CDR2 FQGNSA. The CDR3 sequence is 12 residues long. V dropped 3 bases and J dropped 2 bases, with 4 bases sitting between them. The DNA for the CDR3 is TGTGCCAGCAGCTTGCGGAACTATGGCTACACCTTC. As protein: CASSLRNYGYTF.

The V call is TRBV12-3 or TRBV12-4, the J call TRBJ2-7; D gene ambiguous. Trimming took off 7 bases at V and 3 bases at J, with 13 bases between the two ends. The CDR3 length is 13 residues. CDR3 protein: CASTRPSGYEQYF. The CDR3 DNA reads TGTGCCAGCACTCGACCGTCAGGCTACGAGCAGTACTTC.

The chain is built from TRBV19 and TRBJ2-7; TRBD2 matches at 7 bases. The CDR3 spans 13 residues. Germline V gene data show CDR1 as LNHDA and CDR2 as SQIVND (reference sequence). CDR3 nucleotide sequence: TGTGCAACTCAGCGGGGTCCTTCCTACGAGCAGTACTTC. Translated, it gives CATQRGPSYEQYF.

This clone came up once. The V gene is TRBV10-3, the J gene TRBJ1-4; D unresolved. The CDR3 runs to 14 residues. With 2 bases removed from V and 4 bases from J, the gap between germline ends came to 8 bases. The germline CDR1 and CDR2 sequences are ENHRY and SYGVKD. Here the CDR3 reads CAISEAFDNEKLFF. The CDR3 DNA follows: TGTGCCATCAGTGAGGCGTTCGATAATGAAAAACTGTTTTTT.

The rearrangement uses TRBV4-1 and TRBJ1-1, with D unclear. From germline, CDR1 is MGHRA and CDR2 YSYEKL. The CDR3 runs 13 residues. V lost 0 bases, J lost 7 bases, and 9 bases lay in between. DNA for the CDR3: TGCGCCAGCAGCCAAGATCTGGCAGATGAAGCTTTCTTT. Amino acids: CASSQDLADEAFF.

This chain uses TRBV28 with TRBJ1-6, with D possibly TRBD1 on 6 matching bases. Trimming left V 6 bases short and J 7 bases short, with 19 bases between. Germline V gene data show CDR1 as MDHEN and CDR2 as SYDVKM. The CDR3 has 16 amino acids. The CDR3 bases are TGTGCCAGCAGCCCCCCAGTGGGACAAAGGAATTCACCCCTCCACTTT. This translates into CASSPPVGQRNSPLHF.

The chain couples TRBV15 to TRBJ1-3; unclear D gene. The CDR3 contains 14 residues. Per the germline V gene, CDR1 is LNHNV and CDR2 is YYDKDF (reference sequence). The germline V and J ends were trimmed by 6 bases and 0 bases, with 9 bases remaining between them. CDR3 coding DNA: TGTGCCACCAGTGTCCCCATCTCTGGAAACACCATATATTTT. Translated: CATSVPISGNTIYF.

The CDR3 spells CASSSGGRLAGRYEQYF. The CDR3 nucleotides read TGTGCCAGCAGTTCTGGCGGCCGGCTAGCGGGACGCTACGAGCAGTACTTC. The J gene is TRBJ2-7, the V gene TRBV6-2 or TRBV6-3; 9 bases fit TRBD2. CDR1 is MNHEY and CDR2 is SVGEGT in the germline V gene. The CDR3 runs 17 residues. Trimming cost V 4 bases and J 3 bases; bases outside gene matches: 13.

V gene TRBV7-2 combines with J gene TRBJ1-1, with D maybe TRBD1 (5 bases). The CDR3 sequence is 15 residues long. Germline CDR1 and CDR2: SGHTA and FQGNSA. V was pared by 5 bases and J by 3 bases, with 16 bases between. Here the CDR3 DNA reads TGTGCCAGCAGCCCCCACCTAATAGGGGACACTGAAGCTTTCTTT. It yields the protein CASSPHLIGDTEAFF.

This clone was seen just once. This chain uses TRBV27 with TRBJ1-3; D is possibly TRBD1 (6 bases). Germline CDR1 and CDR2: MNHEY and SMNVEV (reference sequence). V was cut by 8 bases and J by 0 bases, with 17 bases left in between. CDR3 size: 16 residues. The CDR3 DNA sequence: TGTGCCAGCGCTGACTGGGGGCTCAGCTCTGGAAACACCATATATTTT. Its translation: CASADWGLSSGNTIYF.

This clone was recorded only once. The chain couples TRBV4-1 to TRBJ2-5; 8 bases are shared with TRBD1. The CDR3 runs 15 residues. Unmatched junction bases numbered 2, after V lost 1 base and J lost 1 base. Germline lookup yields CDR1 MGHRA and CDR2 YSYEKL. CDR3 amino acids: CASSQGGQGQETQYF. The CDR3 region has the DNA TGCGCCAGCAGCCAAGGAGGACAGGGCCAAGAGACCCAGTACTTC.

This chain links TRBV7-3 with TRBJ2-7, with D possibly TRBD1 on 5 matching bases. The V gene lost 3 bases and the J gene lost 6 bases, with 15 bases spanning the gap. From germline, CDR1 is SGHTA and CDR2 FQGTGA. This CDR3 contains 14 residues. The CDR3 protein is CASSLVGPTSEQYF. CDR3 nucleotides: TGTGCCAGCAGCTTGGTGGGGCCTACTTCCGAGCAGTACTTC.

The table lists this clone with a count of one. V usage is TRBV28 and J usage is TRBJ2-3; D call uncertain. The CDR3 runs to 13 residues. CDR1 and CDR2 from the germline V gene are MDHEN and SYDVKM. Trimming took 6 bases from V and 0 from J, leaving 7 bases between them. This CDR3 reads CASRETSTDTQYF. The DNA of the CDR3 is TGTGCCAGCAGGGAGACTAGCACAGATACGCAGTATTTT.

The V and J genes are TRBV27 and TRBJ1-1; TRBD1 aligns across 7 bases. The CDR3 runs to 13 residues. V gave up 1 base and J gave up 6 bases; unmatched junction bases: 2. The germline gives CDR1 MNHEY, CDR2 SMNVEV (reference sequence). Here the CDR3 reads CASSLWGQPEAFF. The DNA for the CDR3 is TGTGCCAGCAGTTTATGGGGACAGCCTGAAGCTTTCTTT.

This rearrangement joins TRBV24-1 to TRBJ2-3; 11 nucleotides line up with TRBD1. This CDR3 contains 16 residues. The ends lost 4 bases at V and 3 bases at J; junction bases unmatched: 5. Germline V gives CDR1 KGHDR, CDR2 SFDVKD. This chain's CDR3 is CATSDSDRGPTDTQYF. The CDR3 DNA reads TGTGCCACCAGTGACTCGGACAGGGGGCCGACAGATACGCAGTATTTT.

This chain joins TRBV5-1 and TRBJ2-3, with 10 bases identical to TRBD1. The J segment lost 3 bases and the V segment lost 4 bases, leaving 5 bases of the junction unmatched. Germline CDR1 and CDR2: SGHRS and YFSETQ. CDR3 length: 15 amino acids. This chain's CDR3 is CASSTRTGGTDTQYF. The CDR3 DNA is TGCGCCAGCAGCACAAGGACAGGGGGGACAGATACGCAGTATTTT.

The rearrangement uses TRBV9 and TRBJ2-1, with TRBD1 identical over 8 bases. This CDR3 spans 17 amino acids. V gave up 0 bases and J gave up 3 bases; unmatched junction bases: 8. Germline CDR1 reads SGDLS; CDR2 reads YYNGEE. The CDR3 sequence is CASSVDSGQANYNEQFF. The DNA for the CDR3 is TGTGCCAGCAGCGTAGATTCGGGACAGGCGAACTACAATGAGCAGTTCTTC. Full variable domain (rest looked up from reference TRBV9 and TRBJ2-1): DSGVTQTPKHLITATGQRVTLRCSPRSGDLSVYWYQQSLDQGLQFLIQYYNGEERAKGNILERFSAQQFPDLHSELNLSSLELGDSALYFCASSVDSGQANYNEQFFGPGTRLTVL.

Only one count was recorded for this clone. The chain employs TRBV4-2 and TRBJ2-6, with 8 nucleotides matching TRBD1. The J segment lost 2 bases and the V segment lost 2 bases, leaving 8 bases of the junction unmatched. This CDR3 comprises 18 residues. Germline CDR1 reads LGHNA; CDR2 reads YNFKEQ. The CDR3 spells CASSQTPTGVTGANVLTF. In nucleotides, the CDR3 is TGTGCCAGCAGCCAAACTCCGACAGGGGTGACTGGGGCCAACGTCCTGACTTTC.

The chain links TRBV24-1 to TRBJ2-1; 11 bases align to TRBD2. Per germline, CDR1 KGHDR and CDR2 SFDVKD. V dropped 11 bases and J dropped 9; count of bases not matched to a gene: 8. The length of the CDR3 is 13 residues. CDR3 DNA: TGTGCCAGCCGTAGCGGGGGGGACTCTGAGCAGTTCTTC. It codes for CASRSGGDSEQFF.

This clone was detected only once. This chain links TRBV5-6 with TRBJ1-6; no clear D gene. The germline V gene encodes CDR1 SGHDT and CDR2 YYEEEE. The length of the CDR3 is 19 residues. Trimming pared 0 bases from V and 0 bases from J, leaving 16 bases between. Written as DNA, the CDR3 is TGTGCCAGCAGCTTGGCCCCCTTCAGACGGAGCTCCTATAATTCACCCCTCCACTTT. Protein product: CASSLAPFRRSSYNSPLHF.

The chain links TRBV13 to TRBJ1-6, with 7 positions matching TRBD1. The CDR3 extends over 16 amino acids. With V trimmed by 1 base and J by 6 bases, 6 bases remained unmatched. The germline V gene encodes CDR1 PRHDT and CDR2 FYEKMQ (reference sequence). CDR3 region: CASSLELGGFNSPLHF. The CDR3 nucleotides are TGTGCCAGCAGCTTAGAGCTAGGGGGCTTTAATTCACCCCTCCACTTT.

V gene TRBV6-2 or TRBV6-3 combines with J gene TRBJ2-3; 15 nucleotides line up with TRBD2. Germline loops: CDR1 MNHEY, CDR2 SVGEGT. CDR3 length equals 17 residues. The trim removed 6 bases at V and 6 bases at J, leaving 10 bases unmatched. The CDR3 spells CASSDPGLAGGGDTQYF. The CDR3 DNA is TGTGCCAGCAGCGACCCGGGACTAGCGGGAGGAGGTGATACGCAGTATTTT.

The chain uses TRBV6-6 and TRBJ1-2, with D perhaps TRBD1 (5 bases). Germline loops: CDR1 MNHNY, CDR2 SVGAGI (reference sequence). The CDR3 consists of 15 residues. V was pared by 0 bases and J by 2 bases, with 10 bases between. CDR3 in amino acids: CASSYSEGSNYGYTF. CDR3 coding DNA: TGTGCCAGCAGTTACTCGGAGGGGTCCAACTATGGCTACACCTTC.

V gene TRBV15 combines with J gene TRBJ1-2; weak D call: TRBD1 (6 bases). The CDR3 sequence is 15 residues long. CDR1 is LNHNV and CDR2 is YYDKDF in the germline V gene (reference sequence). V lost 1 base to trimming and J lost 6 bases, with 15 bases between them. DNA of the CDR3: TGTGCCACCAGCAGAGGACAGGTCCTGGGGGATGGCTACACCTTC. It translates to CATSRGQVLGDGYTF.

The chain recombines TRBV27 with TRBJ2-3; D not resolved. The CDR3 is 14 residues long. The ends were cut back, 2 bases at V and 3 bases at J, with 9 bases in the middle. Per germline, CDR1 MNHEY and CDR2 SMNVEV (reference sequence). The CDR3, as DNA: TGTGCCAGCAGTTTAAGTGCGGAAACAGATACGCAGTATTTT. It codes for CASSLSAETDTQYF.

This CDR3 reads CASGTGGTYGYTF. The CDR3 DNA follows: TGTGCCAGCGGTACAGGGGGGACCTATGGCTACACCTTC. This chain links TRBV2 with TRBJ1-2; TRBD1 aligns across 8 bases. The CDR3 is made up of 13 amino acids. Germline loops: CDR1 SNHLY, CDR2 FYNNEI. Unmatched junction bases numbered 6, after V lost 8 bases and J lost 4 bases. Full variable domain (missing parts from reference TRBV2 and TRBJ1-2): EPEVTQTPSHQVTQMGQEVILRCVPISNHLYFYWYRQILGQKVEFLVSFYNNEISEKSEIFDDQFSVERPDGSNFTLKIRSTKLEDSAMYFCASGTGGTYGYTFGSGTRLTVV.

The V and J genes are TRBV4-3 and TRBJ2-7; 10 nucleotides agree with TRBD2. CDR3 length: 16 residues. Looked up from germline, CDR1 is LGHNA and CDR2 is YSLEER. V shed 0 bases, J shed 3 bases, and the junction held 5 bases outside the gene matches. The CDR3 protein is CASSQDRASGSYEQYF. The CDR3 DNA is TGCGCCAGCAGCCAAGATAGGGCTAGCGGGAGCTACGAGCAGTACTTC.

This clone was detected only a few times. V is TRBV18 and J is TRBJ1-2; possible D gene TRBD1, 5 bases. This CDR3 spans 13 amino acids. Trimming removed 6 bases from V and 2 bases from J, with 10 bases in between. The V gene's germline CDR1 is KGHSH and CDR2 LQKENI. The DNA of the CDR3 is TGTGCCAGCTCGAGCGACAGCAACTATGGCTACACCTTC. Translating it yields CASSSDSNYGYTF.